This T cell receptor beta chain is drawn from a study of brain metastases from non-small cell lung cancer. General study findings and limits: Brain metastases had lower T-cell infiltration than primary tumors. Paired brain metastases and primary tumors largely shared TCR repertoires. Expanded T-cell clones appeared in around 64% of brain metastases over primaries.

The V segment lost 1 base and the J segment 6 bases; nucleotides outside the gene matches: 2. The length of the CDR3 is 14 residues. Per the germline V gene, CDR1 is SEHNR and CDR2 is FQNEAQ (reference sequence). Note on this clone: As yet, its antigen is unknown.

Using immunoSEQ multiplex PCR, the repertoire was profiled, and TCRdb retains in-frame clones only, with some absent. The table shows roughly 490 clones, with roughly 86% occurring only once. The TCR sequence derives from a donor at least 40 years old with non-small cell lung cancer. The chain employs TRBV7-9 and TRBJ2-1; 8 nucleotides match TRBD1. The sequenced sample was tissue from a brain metastasis. CDR3 bases: TGTGCCAGCAGCTTAGTACAGGGGGGCAATGAGCAGTTCTTC. Amino acids: CASSLVQGGNEQFF.